Included here is one TCR beta chain sequence, with context. In the source study's methods: Estimation of nucleated cell counts was performed using reference gene primer amplification. TCRdb keeps only in-frame clones here, not all; method: immunoSEQ multiplex PCR. V, J and clone size reflect that table, while D and trimming were determined from the DNA. The sample includes approximately 280,000 clones, around 80% of them seen just once. This specimen belongs to a study of blood T cell repertoires in COVID-19. The CDR3 totals 19 residues. Losses at the gene ends were 5 bases for V and 5 bases for J; bases not matched to a gene: 20. Germline CDR1 reads SEHNR; CDR2 reads FQNEAQ (reference sequence).

This clonotype was sampled from a man aged 35-49 years who had been exposed to COVID-19. The chain carries TRBV7-9 and TRBJ1-2; 10 bases agree with TRBD1. The specimen was PBMCs or T cells enriched from blood (not recorded which). DNA for the CDR3: TGTGCCAGCAGCCCTACTCAGACAGGGGGCCAAATTCAGGGATATGGCTACACCTTC. Amino acids: CASSPTQTGGQIQGYGYTF.